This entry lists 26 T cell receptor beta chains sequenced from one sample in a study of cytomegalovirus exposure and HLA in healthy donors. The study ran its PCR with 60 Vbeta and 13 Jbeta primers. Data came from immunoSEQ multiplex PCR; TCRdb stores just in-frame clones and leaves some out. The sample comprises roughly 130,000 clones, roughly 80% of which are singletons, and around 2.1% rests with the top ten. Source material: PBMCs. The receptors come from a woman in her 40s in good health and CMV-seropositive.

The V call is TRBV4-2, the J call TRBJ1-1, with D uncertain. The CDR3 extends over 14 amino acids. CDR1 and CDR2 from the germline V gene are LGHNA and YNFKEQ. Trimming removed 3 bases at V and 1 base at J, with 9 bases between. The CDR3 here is CASSHVDSNTEAFF. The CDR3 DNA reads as TGTGCCAGCAGCCACGTTGACTCGAACACTGAAGCTTTCTTT.

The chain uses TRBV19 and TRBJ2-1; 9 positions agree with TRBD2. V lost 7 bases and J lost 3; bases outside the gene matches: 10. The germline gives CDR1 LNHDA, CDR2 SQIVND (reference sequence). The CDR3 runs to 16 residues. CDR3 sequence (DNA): TGTGCCAGTAATCCCGCGGGGGGGAGAAACTACAATGAGCAGTTCTTC. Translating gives CASNPAGGRNYNEQFF.

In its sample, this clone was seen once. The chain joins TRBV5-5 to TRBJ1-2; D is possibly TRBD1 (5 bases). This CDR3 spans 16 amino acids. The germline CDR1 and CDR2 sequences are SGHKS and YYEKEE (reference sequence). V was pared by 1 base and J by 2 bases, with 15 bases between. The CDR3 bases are TGTGCCAGCAGCTTGCGGGGGAGCGTTACGAACTATGGCTACACCTTC. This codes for CASSLRGSVTNYGYTF.

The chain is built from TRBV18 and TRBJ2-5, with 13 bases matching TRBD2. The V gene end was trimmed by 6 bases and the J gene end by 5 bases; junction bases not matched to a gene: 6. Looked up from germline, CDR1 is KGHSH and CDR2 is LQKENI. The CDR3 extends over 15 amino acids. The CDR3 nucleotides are TGTGCCAGCTCCCTCGGACTAGCGGGGGCGGAGACCCAGTACTTC. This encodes CASSLGLAGAETQYF.

CDR3 amino acids: CASSLQGEDTEAFF. The CDR3 nucleotides read TGTGCCAGCAGCCTACAGGGGGAGGACACTGAAGCTTTCTTT. The rearrangement links TRBV6-1 to TRBJ1-1, with 8 bases identical to TRBD1. The CDR3 is made up of 14 amino acids. Unmatched junction bases numbered 6, after V lost 6 bases and J lost 3 bases. Germline CDR1 reads MNHNS; CDR2 reads SASEGT.

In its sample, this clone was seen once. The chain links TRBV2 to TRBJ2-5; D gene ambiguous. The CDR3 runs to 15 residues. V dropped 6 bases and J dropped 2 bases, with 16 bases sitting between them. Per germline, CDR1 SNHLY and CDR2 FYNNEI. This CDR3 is CASSPRAGRQETQYF. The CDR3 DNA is TGTGCCAGCAGCCCCCGAGCAGGAAGGCAAGAGACCCAGTACTTC.

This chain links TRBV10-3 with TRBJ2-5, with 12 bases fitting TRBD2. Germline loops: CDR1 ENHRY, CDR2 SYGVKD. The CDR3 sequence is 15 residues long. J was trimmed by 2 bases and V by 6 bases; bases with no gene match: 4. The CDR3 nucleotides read TGTGCCATCAGCTTGCTAGCGGGGGGGCAAGAGACCCAGTACTTC. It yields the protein CAISLLAGGQETQYF.

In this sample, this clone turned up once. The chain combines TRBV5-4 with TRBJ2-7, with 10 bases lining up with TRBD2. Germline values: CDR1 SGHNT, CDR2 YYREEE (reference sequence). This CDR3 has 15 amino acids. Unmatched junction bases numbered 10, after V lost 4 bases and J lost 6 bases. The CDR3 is CASSPPGLARAEQYF. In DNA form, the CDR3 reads TGTGCCAGCAGCCCGCCGGGACTAGCGAGGGCCGAGCAGTACTTC.

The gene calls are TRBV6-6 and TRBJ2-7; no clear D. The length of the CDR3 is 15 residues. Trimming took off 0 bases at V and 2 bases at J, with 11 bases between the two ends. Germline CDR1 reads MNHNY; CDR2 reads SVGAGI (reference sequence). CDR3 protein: CASSYSSGFAYEQYF. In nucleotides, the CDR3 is TGTGCCAGCAGTTACTCCTCAGGATTCGCCTACGAGCAGTACTTC.

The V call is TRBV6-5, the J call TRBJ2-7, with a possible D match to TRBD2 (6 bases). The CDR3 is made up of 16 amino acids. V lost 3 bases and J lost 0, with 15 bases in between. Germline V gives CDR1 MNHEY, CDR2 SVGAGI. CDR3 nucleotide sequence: TGTGCCAGCAGTTATCTTTCCTCGGGACTCTCCTACGAGCAGTACTTC. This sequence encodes CASSYLSSGLSYEQYF.

The CDR3 DNA reads TGTGCCTGGAGTACGAGCGCTGCCATTAGCACAGATACGCAGTATTTT. Amino acids: CAWSTSAAISTDTQYF. V usage is TRBV30 and J usage is TRBJ2-3; D is uncertain. V gave up 2 bases and J gave up 0 bases, with 15 bases separating them. Germline V lookup: CDR1 GTSNPN, CDR2 SVGIG (reference sequence). The CDR3 consists of 16 residues.

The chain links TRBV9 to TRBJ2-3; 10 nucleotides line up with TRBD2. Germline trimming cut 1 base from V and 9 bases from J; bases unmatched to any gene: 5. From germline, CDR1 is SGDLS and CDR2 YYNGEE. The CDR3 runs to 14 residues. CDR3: CASSVLAGDYTQYF. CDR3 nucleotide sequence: TGTGCCAGCAGCGTACTAGCGGGAGACTACACGCAGTATTTT.

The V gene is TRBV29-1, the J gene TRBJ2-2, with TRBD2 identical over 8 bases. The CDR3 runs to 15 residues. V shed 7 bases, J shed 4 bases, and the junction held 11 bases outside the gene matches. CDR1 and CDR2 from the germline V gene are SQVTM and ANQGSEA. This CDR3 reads CSALSGRVGTGELFF. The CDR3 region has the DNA TGCAGCGCCCTCAGCGGGAGAGTGGGCACCGGGGAGCTGTTTTTT.

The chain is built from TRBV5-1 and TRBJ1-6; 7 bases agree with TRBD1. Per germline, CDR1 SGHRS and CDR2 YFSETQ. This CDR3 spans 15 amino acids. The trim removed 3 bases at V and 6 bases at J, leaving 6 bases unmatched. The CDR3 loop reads CASSSGTAPNSPLHF. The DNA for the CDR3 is TGCGCCAGCAGCTCCGGGACAGCTCCTAATTCACCCCTCCACTTT.

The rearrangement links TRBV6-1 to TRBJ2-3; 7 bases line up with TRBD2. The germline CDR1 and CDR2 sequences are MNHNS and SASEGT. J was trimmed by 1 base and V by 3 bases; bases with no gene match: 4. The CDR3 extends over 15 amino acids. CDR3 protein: CASSEGLSRTDTQYF. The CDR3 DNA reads TGTGCCAGCAGTGAGGGACTATCCCGCACAGATACGCAGTATTTT.

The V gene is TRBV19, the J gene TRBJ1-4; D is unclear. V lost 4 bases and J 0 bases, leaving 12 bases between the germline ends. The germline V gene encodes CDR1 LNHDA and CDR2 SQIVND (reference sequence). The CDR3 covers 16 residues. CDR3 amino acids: CASSTGVGATNEKLFF. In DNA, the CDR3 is TGTGCCAGTAGTACGGGAGTGGGAGCAACTAATGAAAAACTGTTTTTT. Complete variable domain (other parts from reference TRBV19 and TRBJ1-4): DGGITQSPKYLFRKEGQNVTLSCEQNLNHDAMYWYRQDPGQGLRLIYYSQIVNDFQKGDIAEGYSVSREKKESFPLTVTSAQKNPTAFYLCASSTGVGATNEKLFFGSGTQLSVL.

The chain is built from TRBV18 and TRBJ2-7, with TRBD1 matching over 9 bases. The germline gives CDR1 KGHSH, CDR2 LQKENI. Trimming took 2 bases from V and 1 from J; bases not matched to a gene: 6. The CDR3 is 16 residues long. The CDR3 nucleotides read TGTGCCAGCTCACCATTCGCGGGACAGGGTTCCTACGAGCAGTACTTC. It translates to CASSPFAGQGSYEQYF.

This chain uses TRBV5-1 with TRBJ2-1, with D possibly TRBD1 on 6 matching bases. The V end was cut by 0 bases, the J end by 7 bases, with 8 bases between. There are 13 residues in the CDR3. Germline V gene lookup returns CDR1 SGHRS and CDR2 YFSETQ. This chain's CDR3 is CASSLGTDNEQFF. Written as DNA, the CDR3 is TGCGCCAGCAGCTTGGGGACAGATAATGAGCAGTTCTTC.

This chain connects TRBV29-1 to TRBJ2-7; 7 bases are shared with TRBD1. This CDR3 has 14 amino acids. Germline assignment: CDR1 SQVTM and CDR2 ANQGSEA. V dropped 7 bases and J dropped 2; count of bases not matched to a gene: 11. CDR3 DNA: TGCAGCGCAAGCAACCGGGACAGCACCTACGAGCAGTACTTC. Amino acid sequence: CSASNRDSTYEQYF.

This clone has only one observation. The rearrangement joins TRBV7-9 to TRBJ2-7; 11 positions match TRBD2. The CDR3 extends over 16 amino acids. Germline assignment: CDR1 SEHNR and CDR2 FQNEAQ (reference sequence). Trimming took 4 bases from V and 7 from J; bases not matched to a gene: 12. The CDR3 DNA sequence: TGTGCCAGCAGCTCGACCGGGACTAGCGGCTCATCTGAGCAGTACTTC. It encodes CASSSTGTSGSSEQYF.

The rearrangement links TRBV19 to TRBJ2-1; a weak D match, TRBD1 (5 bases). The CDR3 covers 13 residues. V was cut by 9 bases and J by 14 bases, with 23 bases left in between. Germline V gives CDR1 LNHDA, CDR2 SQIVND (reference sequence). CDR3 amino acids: CASRGAGIGYEFF. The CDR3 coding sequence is TGTGCCAGCCGTGGGGCAGGGATAGGGTACGAGTTCTTC.

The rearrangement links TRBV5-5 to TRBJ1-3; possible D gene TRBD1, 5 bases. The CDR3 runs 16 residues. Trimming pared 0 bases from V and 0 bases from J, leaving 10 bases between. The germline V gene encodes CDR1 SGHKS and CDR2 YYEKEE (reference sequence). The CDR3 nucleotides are TGTGCCAGCAGCTTGGGTCCCACAGGCTCTGGAAACACCATATATTTT. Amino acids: CASSLGPTGSGNTIYF.

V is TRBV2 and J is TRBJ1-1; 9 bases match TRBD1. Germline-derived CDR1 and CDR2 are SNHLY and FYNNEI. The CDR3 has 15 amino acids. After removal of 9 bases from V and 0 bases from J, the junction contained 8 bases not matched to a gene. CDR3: CASIGTGLMNTEAFF. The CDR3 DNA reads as TGTGCCAGTATCGGGACAGGGCTGATGAACACTGAAGCTTTCTTT.

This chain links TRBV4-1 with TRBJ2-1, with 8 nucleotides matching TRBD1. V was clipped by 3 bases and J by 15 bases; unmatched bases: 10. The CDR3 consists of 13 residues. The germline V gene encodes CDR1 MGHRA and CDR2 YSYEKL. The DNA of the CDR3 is TGCGCCAGCAGCCAGGTTGGTGGACAGGGTCCGTTCTTC. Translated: CASSQVGGQGPFF.

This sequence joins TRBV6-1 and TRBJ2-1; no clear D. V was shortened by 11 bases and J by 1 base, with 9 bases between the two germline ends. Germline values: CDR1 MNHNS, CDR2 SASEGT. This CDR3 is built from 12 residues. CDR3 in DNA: TGTGCCGTCTATAAGTCCTACAATGAGCAGTTCTTC. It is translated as CAVYKSYNEQFF.

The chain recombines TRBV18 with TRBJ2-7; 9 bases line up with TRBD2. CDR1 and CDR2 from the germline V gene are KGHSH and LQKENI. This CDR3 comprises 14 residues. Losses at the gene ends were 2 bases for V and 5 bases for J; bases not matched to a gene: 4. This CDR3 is CASSPSGTSHEQYF. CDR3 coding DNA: TGTGCCAGCTCACCATCGGGGACTAGCCACGAGCAGTACTTC.